This TCR beta chain derives from a study of OX40 agonist ivuxolimab in advanced cancers. As for the study in general: Given to patients was ivuxolimab, an agonistic anti-OX40 (CD134) antibody. Patients achieving partial responses numbered three: one hepatocellular carcinoma case and two cutaneous melanoma cases. Study results and limitations: No antigen was identified for the clonally expanded peripheral T cells.

In its sample, this clone was seen once. Its specificity is unknown. Sequenced by immunoSEQ multiplex PCR; TCRdb stores in-frame clones only, minus some. The sample lists around 84,000 clones, around 93% seen once, with 8% to 13% in the top ten. This sequence originates from an adult with an advanced solid tumor such as melanoma, head and neck, liver or kidney cancer. Material: CD4+ or CD8+ T cells sorted from blood, obtained in a trial of the OX40 agonist ivuxolimab.

DNA of the CDR3: TGTGCCAGCAGTCCCCTCCAGGAGGCCGGGACTGAAGCTTTCTTT. It specifies CASSPLQEAGTEAFF. The chain employs TRBV6-5 and TRBJ1-1, with unresolved D. V gave up 5 bases and J gave up 5 bases, with 18 bases separating them. CDR1 is MNHEY, CDR2 SVGAGI, per germline. The CDR3 consists of 15 residues.